This T cell receptor (beta chain) was retrieved from a study of OX40 agonist ivuxolimab in advanced cancers. Study-level background: A diagnosis of hepatocellular carcinoma, melanoma, renal cell or head and neck cancer was present in dose-escalation patients. Patients achieving partial responses numbered three: one hepatocellular carcinoma case and two cutaneous melanoma cases.

Regarding this clone: The antigen remains undetermined.

CDR3 size: 13 residues. V was clipped by 5 bases and J by 8 bases; unmatched bases: 5. Germline V lookup: CDR1 SGHNT, CDR2 YENEEA. TCRdb keeps only in-frame clones here, not all; method: immunoSEQ multiplex PCR. The sample has 70,000 to 95,000 clones; roughly 88% are singletons. Points from the study as a whole: Within 6 weeks, CD4+ and CD8+ blood T cells expanded clonally at 0.1 to 3.0 mg/kg.

Baseline, cycle 4 day 1, and cycle 7 day 1 were the blood sampling points. This sequence was found in an adult with an advanced solid tumor such as melanoma, head and neck, liver or kidney cancer. The sequencing here drew on CD4+ or CD8+ T cells sorted from blood, taken in a trial of the OX40 agonist ivuxolimab. The V call is TRBV11-3, the J call TRBJ2-1; 8 bases line up with TRBD2. In DNA, the CDR3 is TGTGCCAGCAGCCAGCGGGAGTCTGATGAGCAGTTCTTC. It yields the protein CASSQRESDEQFF.